Shown below are 3 T cell receptor beta chains from a single sample sequenced in a study of blood T cell repertoires in COVID-19. Only in-frame clones appear in the TCRdb table, and some are missing; sequencing was by immunoSEQ multiplex PCR. The sample consists of 250,000 or so clones, about 87% of them appearing once. Sequencing was carried out using peripheral blood. The receptors were gathered from a woman aged 60 to 75 with COVID-19, enrolled during active disease.

The CDR3 reads CASSPPRQGKVGTQYF. The DNA of the CDR3 is TGTGCCAGCTCACCACCGAGGCAGGGAAAAGTGGGGACCCAGTACTTC. This chain links TRBV18 with TRBJ2-5; TRBD1 might be the D (5 bases). CDR3 length equals 16 residues. V was trimmed by 0 bases and J by 7 bases, leaving 18 bases between them. The germline gives CDR1 KGHSH, CDR2 LQKENI.

The chain joins TRBV11-2 to TRBJ1-3; D is unclear. With 1 base removed from V and 0 bases from J, the gap between germline ends came to 7 bases. Germline V gene data show CDR1 as SGHAT and CDR2 as FQNNGV. The CDR3 runs 15 residues. CDR3 residues: CASSLGVGSGNTIYF. The CDR3 DNA reads TGTGCCAGCAGCTTAGGTGTCGGCTCTGGAAACACCATATATTTT.

This chain links TRBV28 with TRBJ1-5; 7 bases match TRBD1. CDR1 is MDHEN and CDR2 is SYDVKM in the germline V gene. Losses at the gene ends were 4 bases for V and 4 bases for J; bases not matched to a gene: 10. The CDR3 is 16 amino acids. CDR3 amino acids: CASSSGGQPLNQPQHF. The DNA for the CDR3 is TGTGCCAGCAGTTCCGGGGGACAGCCCCTGAATCAGCCCCAGCATTTT.